Listed here are 29 T cell receptor beta chains from one sample, sequenced in a study. TRBV12-4/TRBJ1-2 clonotypes were amplified with adaptor-ligated barcode primers. TCRdb reprocessed the multiplex PCR reads with MiXCR, giving one entry per CDR3 protein. The data show about 2,500 distinct CDR3 sequences, approximately 5% seen once. Material: naive CD4+ T cells sorted from blood. Sample subset: naive CD4+ T cells, CD4+CD45RA+CD25-. These receptors all come from a female donor with breast cancer.

The V and J genes are TRBV12-3 or TRBV12-4 and TRBJ1-2; D gene unclear. This CDR3 has 12 residues. The V end was cut by 0 bases, the J end by 8 bases, with 7 bases between. DNA for the CDR3: TGTGCCAGCAGTTTAGCCCGAGTAGGCTACACCTTC. As protein: CASSLARVGYTF.

DNA for the CDR3: TGTGCCAGCAGTCCATCGACAGGGGATCATGGCTACACCTTC. Translating gives CASSPSTGDHGYTF. The chain uses TRBV12-3 or TRBV12-4 and TRBJ1-2; 8 bases align to TRBD1. The length of the CDR3 is 14 residues. Germline trimming cut 5 bases from V and 6 bases from J; bases unmatched to any gene: 8.

By sample share, this clonotype is medium-sized. The V and J genes are TRBV12-3 or TRBV12-4 and TRBJ1-2; D uncertain. The CDR3 sequence is 15 residues long. The V gene lost 7 bases and the J gene lost 4 bases, with 19 bases spanning the gap. CDR3 loop: CASTLSSTDSYGYTF. The CDR3 coding sequence is TGTGCCAGCACCCTAAGCTCGACCGACTCCTATGGCTACACCTTC.

This clonotype appeared many times. The rearrangement joins TRBV12-3 or TRBV12-4 to TRBJ1-2, with D uncertain. Between the trimmed V and J ends, which lost 5 bases and 2 bases, there was a span of 9 bases. The CDR3 runs 13 residues. The CDR3 sequence is CASSPQRNYGYTF. CDR3 nucleotides: TGTGCCAGCAGTCCCCAGAGAAACTATGGCTACACCTTC.

Within the sample, this clonotype is medium-sized. The chain has TRBV12-3 or TRBV12-4 and TRBJ1-2, with no clear D. The CDR3 spans 13 residues. V dropped 3 bases and J dropped 9 bases, with 14 bases sitting between them. CDR3 amino acids: CASSLSISRSYTF. The DNA of the CDR3 is TGTGCCAGCAGTTTGTCCATTTCAAGGAGCTACACCTTC.

This clonotype qualifies as medium-sized. The chain has TRBV12-3 or TRBV12-4 and TRBJ1-2; D is uncertain. V was pared by 1 base and J by 5 bases, with 5 bases between. CDR3 length equals 12 residues. CDR3 in amino acids: CASSLEGYGYTF. For the CDR3, the DNA is TGTGCCAGCAGTTTAGAAGGGTATGGCTACACCTTC.

This clonotype rates as medium-sized. The chain has TRBV12-3 or TRBV12-4 and TRBJ1-2; 7 nucleotides line up with TRBD1. CDR3 length: 15 amino acids. The V segment lost 6 bases and the J segment 4 bases; nucleotides outside the gene matches: 11. The CDR3 DNA is TGTGCCAGCAGCCGATCCGGGACAGCCAGCTATGGCTACACCTTC. This encodes CASSRSGTASYGYTF.

By share, this clonotype counts as medium-sized (0.01 to 0.1%). The chain has TRBV12-3 or TRBV12-4 and TRBJ1-2, with no clear D. The CDR3 extends over 13 amino acids. Trimming shortened V by 1 base and J by 3 bases, and 6 bases separated the two germline ends. CDR3 amino acids: CASSLGQYYGYTF. Written as DNA, the CDR3 is TGTGCCAGCAGTTTAGGGCAGTACTATGGCTACACCTTC.

In its sample, this clonotype is medium-sized. This rearrangement joins TRBV12-3 or TRBV12-4 to TRBJ1-2, with D unclear. Trimming pared 1 base from V and 5 bases from J, leaving 8 bases between. The CDR3 loop spans 13 amino acids. The DNA of the CDR3 is TGTGCCAGCAGTTTAGAGGAAGTTTATGGCTACACCTTC. This encodes CASSLEEVYGYTF.

By share, this clonotype ranks as medium-sized. The J gene is TRBJ1-2, the V gene TRBV12-3 or TRBV12-4; 10 positions agree with TRBD1. The CDR3 has 15 residues. V shed 5 bases and J 5 bases; nucleotides not matched to a gene: 8. As DNA, the CDR3 is TGTGCCAGCAGTGCTCACGGGACAGGGGAATATGGCTACACCTTC. Amino acids: CASSAHGTGEYGYTF.

This clonotype is judged medium-sized. The CDR3 coding sequence is TGTGCCAGCAGTTTAGCCGGGACAGGAGGCTATGGCTACACCTTC. It is translated as CASSLAGTGGYGYTF. The genes are TRBV12-3 or TRBV12-4 and TRBJ1-2; TRBD1 matches 8 bases. CDR3 size: 15 residues. J was trimmed by 4 bases and V by 0 bases; bases with no gene match: 4.

By sample fraction, this clonotype is medium-sized. V gene TRBV12-3 or TRBV12-4 combines with J gene TRBJ1-2; no clear D gene. The CDR3 is 13 residues long. V shed 0 bases and J shed 3 bases, with 5 bases lying between them. The CDR3 sequence is CASSLATDYGYTF. The DNA of the CDR3 is TGTGCCAGCAGTTTAGCAACAGACTATGGCTACACCTTC.

By proportion, this clonotype is medium-sized. This chain links TRBV12-3 or TRBV12-4 with TRBJ1-2; D gene uncertain. V was trimmed by 11 bases and J by 3 bases, leaving 16 bases between them. This CDR3 is built from 13 residues. The CDR3 is CASGTWVDYGYTF. In DNA form, the CDR3 reads TGTGCCTCCGGAACCTGGGTGGACTATGGCTACACCTTC.

The chain links TRBV12-3 or TRBV12-4 to TRBJ1-2; D is uncertain. The CDR3 sequence is 13 residues long. V lost 5 bases and J 9 bases, leaving 16 bases between the germline ends. The CDR3 here is CASSTAVPPCYTF. As DNA, the CDR3 is TGTGCCAGCAGTACAGCGGTACCACCATGCTACACCTTC.

In its sample, this clonotype ranks as medium-sized. The CDR3 sequence is CASSFSQGNGYTF. The CDR3 DNA is TGTGCCAGCAGCTTCTCACAGGGGAATGGCTACACCTTC. V gene TRBV12-3 or TRBV12-4 combines with J gene TRBJ1-2; TRBD1 aligns across 7 bases. Losses at the gene ends were 6 bases for V and 6 bases for J; bases not matched to a gene: 7. The CDR3 is made up of 13 amino acids.

By sample fraction, this clonotype is medium-sized. This chain connects TRBV12-3 or TRBV12-4 to TRBJ1-2; maybe TRBD1 (5 bases). V shed 5 bases and J shed 3 bases, with 22 bases lying between them. This CDR3 spans 17 amino acids. The CDR3: CASSPSPGQGSYYGYTF. CDR3 sequence (DNA): TGTGCCAGCAGTCCGTCACCCGGGCAGGGCTCTTACTATGGCTACACCTTC.

By sample share, this clonotype is large. The chain carries TRBV12-3 or TRBV12-4 and TRBJ1-2; 8 bases are a match to TRBD1. J was trimmed by 0 bases and V by 4 bases; bases with no gene match: 7. The CDR3 is 16 amino acids. The CDR3 DNA reads as TGTGCCAGCAGTTCGCCTGGGACAGGATCTAACTATGGCTACACCTTC. The encoded protein is CASSSPGTGSNYGYTF.

This clonotype is medium-sized (0.01 to 0.1%) in the sample. The chain uses TRBV12-3 or TRBV12-4 and TRBJ1-2; maybe TRBD1 (5 bases). V lost 5 bases to trimming and J lost 1 base, with 11 bases between them. The CDR3 covers 14 residues. CDR3 loop: CASSVRESNYGYTF. Here the CDR3 DNA reads TGTGCCAGCAGTGTCAGGGAAAGTAACTATGGCTACACCTTC.

In this sample, this clonotype is medium-sized. The V and J genes are TRBV12-3 or TRBV12-4 and TRBJ1-2, with D possibly matching TRBD1 (6 bases). CDR3 length equals 14 residues. V lost 3 bases, J lost 8 bases, and 16 bases lay in between. The CDR3 DNA follows: TGTGCCAGCAGTTTGGGACACCCGAAACGGGGCTACACCTTC. Protein product: CASSLGHPKRGYTF.

This clonotype is labeled as medium-sized. This chain joins TRBV12-3 or TRBV12-4 and TRBJ1-2, with 9 bases lining up with TRBD1. This CDR3 is 13 amino acids long. Trimming took 7 bases from V and 8 from J; bases not matched to a gene: 8. The CDR3 DNA reads as TGTGCCAGCACCCAAGGACAGGGGAACGGCTACACCTTC. Its translation is CASTQGQGNGYTF.

By its share, this clonotype is medium-sized. The chain couples TRBV12-3 or TRBV12-4 to TRBJ1-2; possibly TRBD1 for D (6 bases). Trimming took off 6 bases at V and 7 bases at J, with 18 bases between the two ends. The CDR3 covers 14 residues. CDR3 sequence (DNA): TGTGCCAGCAGCGCGCCGGACAGTCATCCTGGCTACACCTTC. It specifies CASSAPDSHPGYTF.

This clonotype ranks as medium-sized. The chain has TRBV12-3 or TRBV12-4 and TRBJ1-2; TRBD1 aligns across 8 bases. The ends lost 2 bases at V and 4 bases at J; junction bases unmatched: 9. CDR3 length: 16 residues. CDR3: CASSLLSRTGSYGYTF. CDR3 coding DNA: TGTGCCAGCAGTTTACTAAGTCGGACAGGGAGCTATGGCTACACCTTC.

This clonotype is medium-sized within its sample. The chain uses TRBV12-3 or TRBV12-4 and TRBJ1-2, with D perhaps matching TRBD1 (6 bases). This CDR3 contains 15 residues. The V end lost 2 bases, the J end lost 8 bases, and 18 bases lay between the germline ends. This CDR3 reads CASSLRDRWIRGYTF. For the CDR3, the DNA is TGTGCCAGCAGTTTACGCGACAGGTGGATTCGGGGCTACACCTTC.

This clonotype rates as medium-sized (0.01 to 0.1%). The chain has TRBV12-3 or TRBV12-4 and TRBJ1-2; D is unclear. V gave up 2 bases and J gave up 0 bases, with 10 bases separating them. The CDR3 extends over 15 amino acids. CDR3 loop: CASSLNQLPNYGYTF. CDR3 sequence (DNA): TGTGCCAGCAGTTTAAATCAGCTACCTAACTATGGCTACACCTTC.

This clonotype is categorized as medium-sized. The chain employs TRBV12-3 or TRBV12-4 and TRBJ1-2, with 9 bases fitting TRBD1. V was pared by 5 bases and J by 6 bases, with 4 bases of the junction left unmatched. This CDR3 region has 13 residues. The CDR3 loop reads CASSQGQGDGYTF. In nucleotides, the CDR3 is TGTGCCAGCAGTCAGGGACAGGGAGATGGCTACACCTTC.

This clonotype is judged medium-sized. The chain combines TRBV12-3 or TRBV12-4 with TRBJ1-2, with D tentatively TRBD1 (5 bases). The CDR3 runs to 14 residues. Trimming stripped 6 bases from V and 0 bases from J, with 11 bases between. CDR3 sequence reads: CASSPGTANYGYTF. In DNA form, the CDR3 reads TGTGCCAGCAGCCCTGGGACGGCTAACTATGGCTACACCTTC.

By its share, this clonotype is medium-sized. This rearrangement joins TRBV12-3 or TRBV12-4 to TRBJ1-2; no definite D call. V lost 7 bases, J lost 4 bases, and 10 bases lay in between. The CDR3 length is 12 residues. DNA for the CDR3: TGTGCCAGCACCCAGGAGGGCTATGGCTACACCTTC. Protein product: CASTQEGYGYTF.

This clonotype was detected only once. The rearrangement uses TRBV12-3 or TRBV12-4 and TRBJ1-2; no clear D gene. This CDR3 is built from 12 residues. V lost 6 bases, J lost 5 bases, and 10 bases lay in between. CDR3 region: CASSVTDYGYTF. For the CDR3, the DNA is TGTGCCAGCAGCGTTACAGATTATGGCTACACCTTC.

By sample fraction, this clonotype is medium-sized. The chain couples TRBV12-3 or TRBV12-4 to TRBJ1-2; D remains unclear. The CDR3 has 13 residues. V lost 6 bases to trimming and J lost 4 bases, with 12 bases between them. The CDR3 region has the DNA TGTGCCAGCAGCCCGGACGGAGCCTATGGCTACACCTTC. Translation gives CASSPDGAYGYTF.